This TCR beta chain was observed in a study of blood T cells in healthy people across ages. Germline CDR1 ENHRY, CDR2 SYGVKD. This CDR3 comprises 14 residues. V lost 6 bases, J lost 2 bases, and 2 bases stayed unmatched. PCR was performed a second time for about 6 to 12 cycles using a sample-barcoded 5' primer and a J-beta primer mix. In TCRdb, the 5' RACE reads were re-called with MiXCR into one record per CDR3 protein. Altogether roughly 1,300,000 distinct CDR3 sequences are present, approximately 63% being singletons, with the ten largest covering under 8.5%. This clonotype was detected once. The chain has TRBV10-3 and TRBJ2-3, with 10 bases that match TRBD2. Sequenced input: blood. This receptor was obtained from a man aged 18 to 30 in good health. The DNA for the CDR3 is TGTGCCATCAGCGGACTAGCGGCCACAGATACGCAGTATTTT. It is translated as CAISGLAATDTQYF.